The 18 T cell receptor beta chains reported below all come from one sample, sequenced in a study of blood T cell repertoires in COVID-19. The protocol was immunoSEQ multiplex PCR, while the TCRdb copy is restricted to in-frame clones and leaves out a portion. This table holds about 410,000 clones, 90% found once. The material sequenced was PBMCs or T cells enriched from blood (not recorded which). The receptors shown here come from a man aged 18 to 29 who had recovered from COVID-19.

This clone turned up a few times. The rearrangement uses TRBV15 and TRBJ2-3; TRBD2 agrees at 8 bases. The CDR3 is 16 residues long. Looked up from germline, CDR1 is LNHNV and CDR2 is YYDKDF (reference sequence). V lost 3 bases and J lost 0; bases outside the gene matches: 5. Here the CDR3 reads CATSRGREGSTDTQYF. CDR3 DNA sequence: TGTGCCACCAGCAGGGGTCGGGAGGGCAGCACAGATACGCAGTATTTT.

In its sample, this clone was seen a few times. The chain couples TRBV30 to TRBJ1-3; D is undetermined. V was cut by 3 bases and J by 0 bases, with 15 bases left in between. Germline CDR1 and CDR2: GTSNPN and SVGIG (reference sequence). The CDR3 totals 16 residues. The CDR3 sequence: CAWSLVAKSSGNTIYF. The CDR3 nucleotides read TGTGCCTGGAGCCTTGTTGCTAAGAGCTCTGGAAACACCATATATTTT.

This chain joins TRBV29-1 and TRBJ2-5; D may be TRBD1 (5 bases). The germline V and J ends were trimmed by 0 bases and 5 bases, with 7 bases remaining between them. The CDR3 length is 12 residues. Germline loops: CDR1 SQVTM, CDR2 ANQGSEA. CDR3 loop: CSVEDPGETQYF. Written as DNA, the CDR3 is TGCAGCGTTGAAGATCCAGGGGAGACCCAGTACTTC.

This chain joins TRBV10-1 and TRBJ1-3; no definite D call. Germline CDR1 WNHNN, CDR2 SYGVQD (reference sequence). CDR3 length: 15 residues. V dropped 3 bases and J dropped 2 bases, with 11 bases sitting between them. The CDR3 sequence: CASSDGRGTGNTIYF. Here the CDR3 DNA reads TGCGCCAGCAGTGATGGCAGAGGGACTGGAAACACCATATATTTT.

The CDR3 is CASSSVSGFSEAFF. For the CDR3, the DNA is TGTGCCAGCAGTTCTGTATCCGGGTTTTCTGAAGCTTTCTTT. This sequence joins TRBV6-5 and TRBJ1-1; D is uncertain. The CDR3 length is 14 residues. Germline CDR1 reads MNHEY; CDR2 reads SVGAGI. V was pared by 4 bases and J by 6 bases, with 15 bases between.

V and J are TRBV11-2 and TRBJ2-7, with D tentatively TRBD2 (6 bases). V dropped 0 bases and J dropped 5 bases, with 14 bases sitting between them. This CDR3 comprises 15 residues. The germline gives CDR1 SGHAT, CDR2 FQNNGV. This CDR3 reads CASSLEWGDRHEQYF. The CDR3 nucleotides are TGTGCCAGCAGCTTAGAGTGGGGGGATCGGCACGAGCAGTACTTC.

CDR3 coding DNA: TGTGCCAGCAGCCTGGTCGGCGGGAGGGGTAATGAGCAGTTCTTC. Translation gives CASSLVGGRGNEQFF. The chain joins TRBV27 to TRBJ2-1, with 9 bases matching TRBD2. Germline values: CDR1 MNHEY, CDR2 SMNVEV (reference sequence). After removal of 6 bases from V and 7 bases from J, the junction contained 10 bases not matched to a gene. The CDR3 covers 15 residues.

CDR3 bases: TGTGCCAGCAGCTTCCGGACAGGCAATAGCAATCAGCCCCAGCATTTT. Encoded protein: CASSFRTGNSNQPQHF. This sequence joins TRBV7-8 and TRBJ1-5, with 7 bases identical to TRBD1. J gave up 0 bases and V 3 bases, and 5 bases lay outside the gene matches. Per the germline V gene, CDR1 is SGHVS and CDR2 is FQNEAQ. The CDR3 loop spans 16 amino acids.

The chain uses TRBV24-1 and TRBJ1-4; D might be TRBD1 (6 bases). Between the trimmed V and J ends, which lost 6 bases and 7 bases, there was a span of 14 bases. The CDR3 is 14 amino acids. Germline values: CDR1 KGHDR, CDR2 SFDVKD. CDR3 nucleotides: TGTGCCACCAGTTCAATGGGACAAAGTGAAAAACTGTTTTTT. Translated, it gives CATSSMGQSEKLFF.

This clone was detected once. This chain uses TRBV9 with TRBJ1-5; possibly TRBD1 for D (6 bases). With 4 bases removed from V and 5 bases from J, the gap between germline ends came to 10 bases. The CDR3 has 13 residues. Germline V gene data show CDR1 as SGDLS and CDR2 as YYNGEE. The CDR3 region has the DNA TGTGCCAGCAGCCGTAGACAGGATCAGCCCCAGCATTTT. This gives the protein CASSRRQDQPQHF.

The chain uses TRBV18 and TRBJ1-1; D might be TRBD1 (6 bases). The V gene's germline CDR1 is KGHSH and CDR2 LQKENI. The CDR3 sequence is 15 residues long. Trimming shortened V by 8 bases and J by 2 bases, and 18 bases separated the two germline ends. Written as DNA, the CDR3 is TGTGCCAGCGAAAAGGACAGTGGAAGAAACACTGAAGCTTTCTTT. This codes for CASEKDSGRNTEAFF.

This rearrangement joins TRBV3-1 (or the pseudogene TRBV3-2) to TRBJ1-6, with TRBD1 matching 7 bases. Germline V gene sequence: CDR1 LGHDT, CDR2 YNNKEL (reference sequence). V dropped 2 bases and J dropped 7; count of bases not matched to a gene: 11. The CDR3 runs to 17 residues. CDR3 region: CASSQWMTGRGNSPLHF. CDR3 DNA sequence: TGTGCCAGCAGCCAATGGATGACGGGCAGGGGGAATTCACCCCTCCACTTT.

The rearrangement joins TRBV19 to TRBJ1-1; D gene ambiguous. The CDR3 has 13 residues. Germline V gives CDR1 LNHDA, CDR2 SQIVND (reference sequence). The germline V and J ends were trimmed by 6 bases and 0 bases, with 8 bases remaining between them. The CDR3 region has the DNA TGTGCCAGTAGACGGCGGGTGAACACTGAAGCTTTCTTT. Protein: CASRRRVNTEAFF.

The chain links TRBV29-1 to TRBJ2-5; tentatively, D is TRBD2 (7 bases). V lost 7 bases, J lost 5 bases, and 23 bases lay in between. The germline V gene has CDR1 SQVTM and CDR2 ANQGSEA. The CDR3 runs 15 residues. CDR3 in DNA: TGCAGCGGGAGGGGGAGGGGATTGAGGCAGGAGACCCAGTACTTC. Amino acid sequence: CSGRGRGLRQETQYF.

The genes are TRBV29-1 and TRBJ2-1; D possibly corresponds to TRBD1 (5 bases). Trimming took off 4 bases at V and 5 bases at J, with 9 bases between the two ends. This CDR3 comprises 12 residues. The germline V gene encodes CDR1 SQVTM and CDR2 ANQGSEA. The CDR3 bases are TGCAGCGTTGCAGGGTACAACAATGAGCAGTTCTTC. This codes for CSVAGYNNEQFF.

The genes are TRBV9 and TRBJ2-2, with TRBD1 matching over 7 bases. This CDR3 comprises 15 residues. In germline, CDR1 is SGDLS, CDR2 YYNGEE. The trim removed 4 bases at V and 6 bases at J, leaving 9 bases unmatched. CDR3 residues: CASSSSTGAAGELFF. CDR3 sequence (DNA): TGTGCCAGCAGCAGTTCAACAGGGGCGGCCGGGGAGCTGTTTTTT.

The CDR3 DNA sequence: TGTGCCAGCAGCCACGGCCTCGGGACAGGATATACCGGGGAGCTGTTTTTT. Encoded protein: CASSHGLGTGYTGELFF. This chain joins TRBV7-9 and TRBJ2-2, with TRBD1 identical over 8 bases. Looked up from germline, CDR1 is SEHNR and CDR2 is FQNEAQ (reference sequence). V was clipped by 5 bases and J by 5 bases; unmatched bases: 13. This CDR3 contains 17 residues. Full variable domain (outside the CDR3, taken from reference TRBV7-9 and TRBJ2-2): DTGVSQNPRHKITKRGQNVTFRCDPISEHNRLYWYRQTLGQGPEFLTYFQNEAQLEKSRLLSDRFSAERPKGSFSTLEIQRTEQGDSAMYLCASSHGLGTGYTGELFFGEGSRLTVL.

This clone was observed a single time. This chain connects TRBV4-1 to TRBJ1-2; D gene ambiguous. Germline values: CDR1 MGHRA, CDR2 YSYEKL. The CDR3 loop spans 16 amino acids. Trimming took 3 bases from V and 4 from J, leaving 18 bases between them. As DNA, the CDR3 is TGCGCCAGCAGCCAGCCAACGAGTAGCGTGGGCTATGGCTACACCTTC. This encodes CASSQPTSSVGYGYTF.